The rows below give T cell receptor beta chains drawn from one sample of a study of blood T cell repertoires in COVID-19. Assay: immunoSEQ multiplex PCR; the TCRdb copy retains only in-frame clones and omits some. The sample includes under 350,000 clones, 80% to 90% of them seen just once. The sample taken for sequencing was PBMCs or T cells enriched from blood (not recorded which). The receptors come from a woman in her thirties or forties with acute COVID-19. CDR3s include the opening cysteine and the closing phenylalanine or tryptophan. The D gene is left open where the match is weak. Only some rows state a clone size, as once, few, many or a class for expanded clones.

>.|.|TRBJ2-7|14|TRBV28
TGTGCCAGCAGTTCCGGGACACTTACCTACGAGCAGTACTTC
CASSSGTLTYEQYF
>.|.|TRBJ1-5|15|TRBV20-1
TGCAGTGCTAGTGATTCGGGGAATAGCAATCAGCCCCAGCATTTT
CSASDSGNSNQPQHF
>TRBD2|.|TRBJ2-1|15|TRBV11-1
TGTGCCAGCAGCCACACTAGCGGGGGGGCGGGTGAGCAGTTCTTC
CASSHTSGGAGEQFF
>TRBD1|once|TRBJ1-1|15|TRBV7-2
TGTGCCAGCAAACAGGGGGCGCGGGTGAACACTGAAGCTTTCTTT
CASKQGARVNTEAFF
>.|.|TRBJ1-2|13|TRBV29-1
TGCAGCGTTGAAAATGAGGGTAGCTATGGCTACACCTTC
CSVENEGSYGYTF
>TRBD1|.|TRBJ1-6|15|TRBV28
TGTGCCAGCACCTGGGGGACAGGGGTGAGTTCACCCCTCCACTTT
CASTWGTGVSSPLHF
>.|.|TRBJ1-4|12|TRBV27
TGTGCCAGCAGCATCAACCGAGGAAAACTGTTTTTT
CASSINRGKLFF
>.|.|TRBJ1-2|16|TRBV10-3
TGTGCCATCAGTGAGTCGGGAGCGGCCCTCAACTATGGCTACACCTTC
CAISESGAALNYGYTF
>TRBD2|.|TRBJ2-7|15|TRBV10-2
TGCGCCAGCAGTTTTAGCGGGAGGGCCCCCCACGAGCAGTACTTC
CASSFSGRAPHEQYF
>TRBD1|.|TRBJ1-1|18|TRBV6-2/TRBV6-3
TGTGCCAGCAGTTACTACCTCGGACAGGGGGTCGGGACCACTGAAGCTTTCTTT
CASSYYLGQGVGTTEAFF
>.|.|TRBJ1-2|13|TRBV7-2
TGTGCCAGCAGCTTAGGCGGTGTAGCTGGCTACACCTTC
CASSLGGVAGYTF
>.|once|TRBJ2-3|20|TRBV21-1
TGTGCCAGCAGCAAACGGGTGGGACTAGCGGGGGGGTGTACGTCAGATACGCAGTATTTT
CASSKRVGLAGGCTSDTQYF
>TRBD1|.|TRBJ1-2|16|TRBV28
TGTGCCAGCAGCCCCGATACACAGGGGGCGCGCTATGGCTACACCTTC
CASSPDTQGARYGYTF
>TRBD1|.|TRBJ1-2|12|TRBV2
TGTGCCAGCAGCGGACAGGGCTATGGCTACACCTTC
CASSGQGYGYTF
>.|.|TRBJ1-6|15|TRBV18
TGTGCCAGCTCAATACAGGGTGATTGGAATTCACCCCTCCACTTT
CASSIQGDWNSPLHF
>.|.|TRBJ1-5|16|TRBV7-8
TGTGCCAGCAGCTTAGAAGCTTACAGGGAGAACCAGCCCCAGCATTTT
CASSLEAYRENQPQHF
>TRBD1|once|TRBJ1-1|15|TRBV18
TGTGCCAGCTCACCTCAAGAGGACAGGAAAAGTGGGGCTTTCTTT
CASSPQEDRKSGAFF
>TRBD1|once|TRBJ1-2|14|TRBV19
TGTGCCAGTAGCAGGGACAGGGGGCACTATGGCTACACCTTC
CASSRDRGHYGYTF
>.|.|TRBJ2-7|13|TRBV27
TGTGCCAGCAGTCCGGGGGGCGGGCACGAGCAGTACTTC
CASSPGGGHEQYF
>TRBD1|.|TRBJ1-2|15|TRBV7-8
TGTGCCAGCAGCTTAGAAGTAGGGGGCGCTTGGGGCTACACCTTC
CASSLEVGGAWGYTF
>TRBD1|.|TRBJ1-1|15|TRBV7-9
TGTGCCAGCAGCTTCCTAGGGACAGGGGTAACTGAAGCTTTCTTT
CASSFLGTGVTEAFF
>TRBD1|few|TRBJ2-5|16|TRBV5-8
TGTGCCAGCACCTCAACCTCGACAGGGAGACAAGAGACCCAGTACTTC
CASTSTSTGRQETQYF
>TRBD2|.|TRBJ2-1|16|TRBV5-5
TGTGCCAGCAGCATACTCCTCGGCGGGAGGACGGGTGAGCAGTTCTTC
CASSILLGGRTGEQFF
>TRBD1|.|TRBJ2-5|15|TRBV19
TGTGCCAGTAGTATAACCGTACAGGGGGTAGAGACCCAGTACTTC
CASSITVQGVETQYF
>.|few|TRBJ1-2|15|TRBV9
TGTGCCAGCAGCGCCAGTCCACACCAGAACTATGGCTACACCTTC
CASSASPHQNYGYTF
>.|.|TRBJ2-1|14|TRBV6-1
TGTGCCAGCAGTTTCGGGACAACATACAATGAGCAGTTCTTC
CASSFGTTYNEQFF
>.|.|TRBJ1-2|14|TRBV7-2
TGTGCCAGCAGCTTTCAGGCGGGAAACTATGGCTACACCTTC
CASSFQAGNYGYTF
>.|.|TRBJ2-6|15|TRBV19
TGTGCCAGTACCAGACAGGCCTATGGGGCCAACGTCCTGACTTTC
CASTRQAYGANVLTF
>.|few|TRBJ2-7|15|TRBV20-1
TGCAGTGCTAGTAGCCCAGCGGCCTTCTCCTACGAGCAGTACTTC
CSASSPAAFSYEQYF
>TRBD1|.|TRBJ1-5|16|TRBV18
TGTGCCAGCTCACCTACACCGGGACAGGGTAATCAGCCCCAGCATTTT
CASSPTPGQGNQPQHF
>.|.|TRBJ2-5|13|TRBV12-5
TGTGCTAGTGGTTTGTGGAGGGAAGAGACCCAGTACTTC
CASGLWREETQYF
>.|.|TRBJ1-6|14|TRBV19
TGTGCCAGTAGTATAGATCCCAGTTATTCACCCCTCCACTTT
CASSIDPSYSPLHF
>TRBD1|.|TRBJ1-5|17|TRBV24-1
TGTGCCACCAGTGATGTACCCGGGACAGGGGACAATCAGCCCCAGCATTTT
CATSDVPGTGDNQPQHF
>.|.|TRBJ1-5|16|TRBV28
TGTGCCAGCAGTGCCGGGACATCCAACCACTATCAGCCCCAGCATTTT
CASSAGTSNHYQPQHF
>TRBD1|.|TRBJ1-1|18|TRBV18
TGTGCCAGCTCACCGCAGCAGGGGGCGAGGGATAATAGCGCTGAAGCTTTCTTT
CASSPQQGARDNSAEAFF
>.|once|TRBJ1-5|15|TRBV7-2
TGTGCCAGCAGCTTAGGAACAGGTGGCAATCAGCCCCAGCATTTT
CASSLGTGGNQPQHF
>TRBD1|.|TRBJ1-2|14|TRBV27
TGTGCCAGCAAGTGGACAGGGATGGACTATGGCTACACCTTC
CASKWTGMDYGYTF
>.|.|TRBJ1-5|12|TRBV7-9
TGTGCCAGCAGCTTAGGGCCCGAAGCCCAGCATTTT
CASSLGPEAQHF
>TRBD1|.|TRBJ1-6|14|TRBV7-9
TGTGCCAGCAGCCCTGGGACAGCCAATTCACCCCTCCACTTT
CASSPGTANSPLHF
>.|.|TRBJ1-1|15|TRBV5-5
TGTGCCAGCAGCTTCGGACGGGGGGTAAACACTGAAGCTTTCTTT
CASSFGRGVNTEAFF
>TRBD2|.|TRBJ2-1|16|TRBV3-1/TRBV3-2
TGTGCCAGCAGCCAAGTTGCCGGACTAGAAGGCGATGAGCAGTTCTTC
CASSQVAGLEGDEQFF
>.|.|TRBJ2-1|15|TRBV18
TGTGCCAGCTCCTTACCGTCATATCGGGGGAATGAGCAGTTCTTC
CASSLPSYRGNEQFF
>TRBD1|.|TRBJ2-7|14|TRBV6-5
TGTGCCAGCAGTTATGGGACAGTCCCCTACGAGCAGTACTTC
CASSYGTVPYEQYF
>TRBD1|once|TRBJ2-5|18|TRBV3-1/TRBV3-2
TGTGCCAGCAGCCCCGACCCCCGACAGGGTACCTTTCAAGAGACCCAGTACTTC
CASSPDPRQGTFQETQYF
>TRBD2|.|TRBJ2-3|16|TRBV7-9
TGTGCCAGCACCTTAGGGACTAGCGGGGGCACAGATACGCAGTATTTT
CASTLGTSGGTDTQYF
>.|few|TRBJ1-1|14|TRBV4-3
TGCGCCAGCAGCCGAAGCGGACAGACCTCTGAAGCTTTCTTT
CASSRSGQTSEAFF
>TRBD2|.|TRBJ2-1|13|TRBV6-2/TRBV6-3
TGTGCCAGCAGTCGACTAGCGGGCAATGAGCAGTTCTTC
CASSRLAGNEQFF
>TRBD2|.|TRBJ2-5|17|TRBV4-1
TGCGCCAGCAGCCAAGTCCCGACTAGCGGGCATCAAGAGACCCAGTACTTC
CASSQVPTSGHQETQYF
>.|.|TRBJ1-5|15|TRBV18
TGTGCCAGCTCTAACCAAGGGGCTAGCAATCAGCCCCAGCATTTT
CASSNQGASNQPQHF
>TRBD2|.|TRBJ2-3|18|TRBV29-1
TGCAGCGTTTCGGACCGGTTAGGACTAGCGGGAGGGCGGGATACGCAGTATTTT
CSVSDRLGLAGGRDTQYF
>TRBD1|.|TRBJ1-2|16|TRBV5-1
TGCGCCAGCAGCTCCGGGACAGGGGGCGTTAACTATGGCTACACCTTC
CASSSGTGGVNYGYTF
>.|.|TRBJ2-5|12|TRBV7-9
TGTGCCAGCAGCTTGCCTGGTACTTCTCAGTACTTC
CASSLPGTSQYF
>.|.|TRBJ2-3|15|TRBV3-1/TRBV3-2
TGTGCCAGCAGCCAAGACATAGCTGGCACAGATACGCAGTATTTT
CASSQDIAGTDTQYF